A single TCR beta chain is shown here with its context. A few counts support this clone. Its binding antigen is unknown. Nothing much larger sits one base from this clone, and base qualities are not available. The CDR3 regions of human TCRbeta chains were analyzed by immunosequencing. The authors' pipeline ran thus. TCRs in the repertoires were compared against a reference library of SARS-CoV-2-specific TCRs that had been generated with the MIRA antigen-specificity platform. Breadth was defined as the fraction of unique TCRs that were SARS-CoV-2-associated. Depth was defined as the fraction of total T cells that were SARS-CoV-2-associated. Using the MIRA data, every spike-specific TCR was mapped to the spike region that the TCR reacted to and assigned to either a CD4 or a CD8 class. Log10-transformed breadth and depth values were compared by one-way ANOVA with Sidak's multiple comparisons tests. The immuneACCESS repertoire file appears here via TCRdb, limited to in-frame rearrangements. These files lack a portion of the clones; in checked studies, under half of the deficit traces to unresolved V genes, and the cause of the others is not known. V, J and clone size were drawn from that table, and D and trimming were deduced from the DNA. Here the sample has more than 110,000 clones; approximately 92% occur a single time. The ten largest account for under 3.5% of the sample.

At the junction V is shortened by 1 base and J by 4 bases, with 10 bases in between. CDR1 is given as MDHEN and CDR2 as SYDVKM, both from the germline V gene. Its CDR3 holds 15 amino acids, cysteine through phenylalanine. The only DNA kept is the CDR3, 45 bases in frame from the first base. These data come from a study of T cell responses to AZD1222 COVID-19 vaccine (dated by TCRdb to 2020 to 2022). A note on the overall study: TCR sequencing was performed for about 250 trial participants, of whom some 200 were given two doses of AZD1222 and around 25 were given two doses of MenACWY control vaccine. Enrollment into the trials was organized by age into subgroups of 18-55, 56-69 and 70-plus years, and those subgroups contained roughly 140, 27 and 60 TCR-sequenced participants, respectively. General study outcomes and caveats: Participants were mostly white British, with more females than males. The authors suggested clonal diversity may have been underestimated. Only 5 to 7 AZD1222 recipients were SARS-CoV-2 seropositive at baseline, limiting conclusions about previously exposed vaccinees. After two AZD1222 doses, spike-specific TCR breadth and depth were significantly higher than at day 0 and than in MenACWY recipients. The 56-69-year group was small, and its depth increase did not reach significance, likely because of low power. Reportedly, close to half of the unique spike-specific TCRs recognized epitopes lying outside the regions that are mutated in the B.1.351 and B.1.1.7 variants. Because no day 14 peak-response samples were available, the repertoires could be characterized only after the peak T cell response. The whole spike protein was spanned by vaccine-associated CD4 TCRs, and dominant responses were seen in regions 160-218 and 743-854.

Interpreted using the paper, the time point label stands for: about 28 days (+/-7) after the second vaccine dose. AZD1222 recipients given second doses at about 4 weeks or at about 12 weeks were pooled, since spike-specific TCR depth and breadth were not found to differ between the two schedules. Vaccinee samples came from UK trials COV001 and COV002, including a single-blind randomized controlled phase 2/3 trial of AZD1222 (ChAdOx1 nCoV-19) in healthy adults. For TCRbeta chain sequencing, PBMC samples were collected from trial participants at day 0 and at day 28 after the second dose. This receptor was taken from an adult who received the AZD1222 COVID-19 vaccine. The V gene is TRBV28 and the J gene is TRBJ1-4; no confident D gene assignment can be made. Sequenced here: peripheral blood, sampled 28 days after the second AZD1222 dose. The sequenced DNA: TGTGCCAGCAGTTTATCCGTGGCCCGTAATGAAAAACTGTTTTTT. This yields the protein CASSLSVARNEKLFF.